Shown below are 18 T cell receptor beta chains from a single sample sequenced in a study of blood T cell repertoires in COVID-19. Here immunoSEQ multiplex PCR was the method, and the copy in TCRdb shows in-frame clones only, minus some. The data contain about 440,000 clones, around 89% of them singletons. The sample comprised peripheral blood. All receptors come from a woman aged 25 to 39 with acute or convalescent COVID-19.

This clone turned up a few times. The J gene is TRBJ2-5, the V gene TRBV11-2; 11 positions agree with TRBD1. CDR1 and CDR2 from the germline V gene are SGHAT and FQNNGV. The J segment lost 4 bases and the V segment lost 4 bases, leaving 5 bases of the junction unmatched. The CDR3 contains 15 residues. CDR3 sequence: CASSYRTGGAETQYF. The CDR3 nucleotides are TGTGCCAGCAGCTACCGGACAGGGGGCGCAGAGACCCAGTACTTC.

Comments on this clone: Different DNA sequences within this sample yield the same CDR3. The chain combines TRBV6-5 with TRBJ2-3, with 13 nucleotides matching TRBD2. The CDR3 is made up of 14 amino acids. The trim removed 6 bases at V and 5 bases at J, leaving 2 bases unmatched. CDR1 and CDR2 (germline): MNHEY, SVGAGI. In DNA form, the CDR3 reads TGTGCCAGCAGCCGGACTAGCGGGGGAGATACGCAGTATTTT. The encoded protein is CASSRTSGGDTQYF.

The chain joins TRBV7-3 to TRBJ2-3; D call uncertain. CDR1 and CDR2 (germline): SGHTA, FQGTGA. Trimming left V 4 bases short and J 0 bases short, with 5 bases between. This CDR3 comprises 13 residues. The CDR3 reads CASSSGSTDTQYF. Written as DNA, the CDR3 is TGTGCCAGCAGCTCCGGGAGCACAGATACGCAGTATTTT.

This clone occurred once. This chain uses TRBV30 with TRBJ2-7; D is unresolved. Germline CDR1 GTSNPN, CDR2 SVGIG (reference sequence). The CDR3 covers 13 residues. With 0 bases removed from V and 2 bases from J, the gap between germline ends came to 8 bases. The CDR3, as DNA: TGTGCCTGGAGTGTGAGCCAGGCCTACGAGCAGTACTTC. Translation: CAWSVSQAYEQYF.

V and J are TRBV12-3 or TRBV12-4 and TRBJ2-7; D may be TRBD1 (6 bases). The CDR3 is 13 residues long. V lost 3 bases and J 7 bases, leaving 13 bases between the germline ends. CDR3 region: CASSLSGDVEQYF. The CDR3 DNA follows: TGTGCCAGCAGTTTGTCAGGGGACGTTGAGCAGTACTTC.

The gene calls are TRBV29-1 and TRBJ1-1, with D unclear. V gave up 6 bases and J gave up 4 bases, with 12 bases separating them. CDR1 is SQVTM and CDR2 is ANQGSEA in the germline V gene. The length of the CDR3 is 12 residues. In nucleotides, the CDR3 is TGCAGCGTGAAGACACAAGGCACTGAAGCTTTCTTT. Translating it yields CSVKTQGTEAFF.

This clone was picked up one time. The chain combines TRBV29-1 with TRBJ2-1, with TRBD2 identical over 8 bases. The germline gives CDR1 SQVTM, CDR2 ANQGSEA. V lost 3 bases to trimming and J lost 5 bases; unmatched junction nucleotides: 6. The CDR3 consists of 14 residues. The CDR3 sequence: CSVESGGHNNEQFF. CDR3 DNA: TGCAGCGTTGAGAGCGGGGGTCATAACAATGAGCAGTTCTTC.

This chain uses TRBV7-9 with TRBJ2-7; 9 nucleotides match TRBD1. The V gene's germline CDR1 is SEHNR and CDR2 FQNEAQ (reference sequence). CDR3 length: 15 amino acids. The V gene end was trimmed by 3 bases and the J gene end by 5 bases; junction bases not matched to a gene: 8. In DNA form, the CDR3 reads TGTGCCAGCAGCTTCCCGGGACAGGGATCGAACGAGCAGTACTTC. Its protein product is CASSFPGQGSNEQYF.

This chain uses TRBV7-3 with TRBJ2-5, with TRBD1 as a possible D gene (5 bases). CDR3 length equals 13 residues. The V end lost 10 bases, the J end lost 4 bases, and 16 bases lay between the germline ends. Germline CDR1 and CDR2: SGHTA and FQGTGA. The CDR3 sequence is CAITGAVRETQYF. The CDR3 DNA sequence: TGTGCCATTACAGGTGCCGTTCGAGAGACCCAGTACTTC.

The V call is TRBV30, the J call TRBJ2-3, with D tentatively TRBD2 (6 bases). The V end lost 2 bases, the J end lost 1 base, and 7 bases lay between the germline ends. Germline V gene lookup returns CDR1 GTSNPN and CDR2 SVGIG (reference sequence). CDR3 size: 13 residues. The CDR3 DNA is TGTGCCTGGAGTCGCGGGGGCACAGATACGCAGTATTTT. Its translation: CAWSRGGTDTQYF.

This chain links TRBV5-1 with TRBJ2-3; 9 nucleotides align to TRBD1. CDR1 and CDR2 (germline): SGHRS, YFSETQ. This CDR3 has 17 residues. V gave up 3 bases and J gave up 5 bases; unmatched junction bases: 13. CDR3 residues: CASSSRTTGTGRDTQYF. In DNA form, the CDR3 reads TGCGCCAGCAGCTCGAGGACAACCGGGACAGGGAGAGATACGCAGTATTTT.

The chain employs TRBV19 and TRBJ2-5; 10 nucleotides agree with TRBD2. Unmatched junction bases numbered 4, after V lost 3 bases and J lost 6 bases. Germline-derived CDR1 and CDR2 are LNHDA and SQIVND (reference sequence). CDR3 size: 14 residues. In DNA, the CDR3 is TGTGCCAGTAGTATGGAAGCGGGGGGGAAGACCCAGTACTTC. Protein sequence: CASSMEAGGKTQYF.

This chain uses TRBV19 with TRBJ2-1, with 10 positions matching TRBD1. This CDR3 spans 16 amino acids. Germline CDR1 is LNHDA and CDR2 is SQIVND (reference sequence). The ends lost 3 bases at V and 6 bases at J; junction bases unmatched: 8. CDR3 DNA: TGTGCCAGTAGTATTATGGACAGGGGGATTCTCAATGAGCAGTTCTTC. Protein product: CASSIMDRGILNEQFF.

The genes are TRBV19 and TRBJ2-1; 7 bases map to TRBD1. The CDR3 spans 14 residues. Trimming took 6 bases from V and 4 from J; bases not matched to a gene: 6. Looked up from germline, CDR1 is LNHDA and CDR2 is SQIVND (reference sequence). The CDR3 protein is CASRSGTEYNEQFF. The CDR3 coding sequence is TGTGCCAGTAGATCCGGGACAGAGTACAATGAGCAGTTCTTC.

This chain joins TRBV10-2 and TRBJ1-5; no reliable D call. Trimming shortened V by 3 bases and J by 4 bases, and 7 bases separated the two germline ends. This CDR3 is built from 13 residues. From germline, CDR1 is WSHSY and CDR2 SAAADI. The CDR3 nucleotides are TGCGCCAGCAGTGACACAGAAAATCAGCCCCAGCATTTT. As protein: CASSDTENQPQHF.

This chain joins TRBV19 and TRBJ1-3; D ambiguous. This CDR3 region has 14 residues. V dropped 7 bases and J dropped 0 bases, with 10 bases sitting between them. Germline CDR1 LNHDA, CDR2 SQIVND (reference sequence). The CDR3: CASTRGGSGNTIYF. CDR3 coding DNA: TGTGCCAGTACTAGAGGCGGCTCTGGAAACACCATATATTTT.

The CDR3 DNA sequence: TGTGCCAGCAGTGAAAGGGGGGGATATGAAAAACTGTTTTTT. Translation: CASSERGGYEKLFF. The chain joins TRBV6-1 to TRBJ1-4; a possible D gene is TRBD1 (6 bases). The CDR3 is 14 residues long. The V gene lost 2 bases and the J gene lost 6 bases, with 10 bases spanning the gap. CDR1 MNHNS and CDR2 SASEGT come from the germline V gene.

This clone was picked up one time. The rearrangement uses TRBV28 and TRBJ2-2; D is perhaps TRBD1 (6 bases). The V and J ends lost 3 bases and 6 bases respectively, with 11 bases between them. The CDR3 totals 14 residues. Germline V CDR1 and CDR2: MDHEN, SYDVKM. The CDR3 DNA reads TGTGCCAGCAGTTTGTACAGGGATGCCGGGGAGCTGTTTTTT. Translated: CASSLYRDAGELFF.